These 5 T cell receptor beta chains came from one sample sequenced in a study of a mutant IDH1 vaccine in newly diagnosed glioma. Repertoires were generated with immunoSEQ multiplex PCR, while TCRdb's copy carries only in-frame clones and drops some. Among some 40,000 clones listed, over 70% were seen once. What these receptors recognize is not known. Time point reported: week 11, during vaccination. Vaccination comprised doses that each held 300 ug of mutant IDH1 20-mer peptide, plus topical imiquimod. Source: peripheral blood mononuclear cells (PBMCs), taken from a glioma patient whose treatment included an IDH1 peptide vaccine. These receptor sequences come from a woman aged 30 to 39 with glioma. Some clones in this sample may be carry-over from other donors' samples.

The table lists this clone with a few counts. The chain recombines TRBV19 with TRBJ1-4; D gene ambiguous. The germline V gene has CDR1 LNHDA and CDR2 SQIVND (reference sequence). Trimming removed 7 bases at V and 8 bases at J, with 14 bases between. The CDR3 has 13 residues. CDR3 loop: CASKNGGREKLFF. The CDR3 nucleotides read TGTGCCAGTAAGAACGGTGGTAGGGAAAAACTGTTTTTT.

The J gene is TRBJ2-1, the V gene TRBV7-2; the match to TRBD2 covers 13 bases. This CDR3 region has 18 residues. The germline CDR1 and CDR2 sequences are SGHTA and FQGNSA. V shed 1 base, J shed 6 bases, and the junction held 9 bases outside the gene matches. The CDR3 nucleotides are TGTGCCAGCAGCTTAGTGGGTGGGACTAGCGGGATGATCAATGAGCAGTTCTTC. This encodes CASSLVGGTSGMINEQFF.

This chain links TRBV5-1 with TRBJ2-6; tentative D call: TRBD1 (6 bases). Between the trimmed V and J ends, which lost 5 bases and 0 bases, there was a span of 9 bases. From germline, CDR1 is SGHRS and CDR2 YFSETQ. The length of the CDR3 is 15 residues. The CDR3 here is CASSLGGSGANVLTF. CDR3 bases: TGCGCCAGCAGTTTAGGGGGCTCTGGGGCCAACGTCCTGACTTTC. The entire variable domain, with the rest obtained from reference TRBV5-1 and TRBJ2-6, is as follows: KAGVTQTPRYLIKTRGQQVTLSCSPISGHRSVSWYQQTPGQGLQFLFEYFSETQRNKGNFPGRFSGRQFSNSRSEMNVSTLELGDSALYLCASSLGGSGANVLTFGAGSRLTVL.

The gene calls are TRBV5-1 and TRBJ1-4; D not certain. This CDR3 is built from 13 residues. The germline V and J ends were trimmed by 4 bases and 2 bases, with 6 bases remaining between them. CDR1 SGHRS and CDR2 YFSETQ come from the germline V gene. The CDR3 nucleotides read TGCGCCAGCAGCGCCAACACTAATGAAAAACTGTTTTTT. Translating it yields CASSANTNEKLFF.

This sequence joins TRBV5-4 and TRBJ2-7; tentative D call: TRBD2 (6 bases). The V end was cut by 4 bases, the J end by 5 bases, with 19 bases between. This CDR3 spans 15 amino acids. CDR1 and CDR2 from the germline V gene are SGHNT and YYREEE (reference sequence). CDR3 bases: TGTGCCAGCAGCGTCCAGGGAGGAGGTTTGGACGAGCAGTACTTC. This encodes CASSVQGGGLDEQYF.